This T cell receptor beta chain was retrieved from a study of shared clonotypes between healthy human individuals. When replicate PCRs were run on sorted subsets, they used 150 to 250 ng DNA, tens of thousands of T cell genomes. Data came from immunoSEQ multiplex PCR; TCRdb stores just in-frame clones and leaves some out. In the table there are some 2.1 million clones, roughly 94% of which are singletons. Germline CDR1 reads SGHRS; CDR2 reads YFSETQ. The CDR3 length is 15 residues. Trimming took off 4 bases at V and 1 base at J, with 14 bases between the two ends. The V and J genes are TRBV5-1 and TRBJ2-5; weak D call: TRBD2 (5 bases). Sequenced material: naive CD4+ T cells sorted from blood. Subset described: CD45RA+ positively selected. The sequence was collected from a man younger than 35 in good health. CDR3 loop: CASSGSGLAQETQYF. In nucleotides, the CDR3 is TGCGCCAGCAGCGGGTCTGGACTGGCCCAAGAGACCCAGTACTTC. The full variable domain, its missing parts supplied by reference TRBV5-1 and TRBJ2-5, is KAGVTQTPRYLIKTRGQQVTLSCSPISGHRSVSWYQQTPGQGLQFLFEYFSETQRNKGNFPGRFSGRQFSNSRSEMNVSTLELGDSALYLCASSGSGLAQETQYFGPGTRLLVL.